What follows are 30 T cell receptor beta chains derived from one specimen sequenced in a study of T cell responses to AZD1222 COVID-19 vaccine. Libraries were prepared by immunoSEQ multiplex PCR; TCRdb keeps only in-frame clonotypes and omits some of them. The sample yields 150,000 or so clones, around nine tenths seen once. Material: peripheral blood, obtained on day 0 of AZD1222 vaccination. These receptors were taken from an adult in good health.

The V call is TRBV7-9, the J call TRBJ2-3; D not certain. CDR3 length: 14 amino acids. Trimming took off 5 bases at V and 3 bases at J, with 12 bases between the two ends. Looked up from germline, CDR1 is SEHNR and CDR2 is FQNEAQ (reference sequence). The CDR3 sequence: CASSQEARTDTQYF. Written as DNA, the CDR3 is TGTGCCAGCAGCCAAGAGGCTCGGACAGATACGCAGTATTTT.

The chain uses TRBV19 and TRBJ2-7; 12 positions agree with TRBD2. The CDR3 is 16 residues long. CDR1 is LNHDA and CDR2 is SQIVND in the germline V gene (reference sequence). Trimming at V came to 6 bases and at J to 0 bases, leaving 6 bases not matched to a gene. The CDR3, as DNA: TGTGCCAGTAGGGGGAGGACTAGCGGGACCTCCTACGAGCAGTACTTC. Protein product: CASRGRTSGTSYEQYF.

This clone appeared a single time. The chain couples TRBV27 to TRBJ2-5; maybe TRBD2 (6 bases). The germline V gene encodes CDR1 MNHEY and CDR2 SMNVEV (reference sequence). V lost 11 bases and J lost 2, with 36 bases in between. The CDR3 consists of 20 residues. CDR3: CAPKDEITTRDHPGQETQYF. The CDR3 region has the DNA TGTGCCCCAAAAGATGAGATAACGACTAGGGACCACCCGGGTCAAGAGACCCAGTACTTC.

The chain joins TRBV9 to TRBJ1-3; no firm D call. This CDR3 is built from 12 residues. V was trimmed by 3 bases and J by 4 bases, leaving 5 bases between them. The germline gives CDR1 SGDLS, CDR2 YYNGEE. The CDR3 DNA sequence: TGTGCCAGCAGCGACAGAGGAAACACCATATATTTT. Residues: CASSDRGNTIYF.

The chain carries TRBV12-3 or TRBV12-4 and TRBJ1-2; D remains unclear. This CDR3 comprises 13 residues. Trimming took 5 bases from V and 7 from J, leaving 14 bases between them. CDR3 amino acids: CASSADGTGGYTF. DNA for the CDR3: TGTGCCAGCAGTGCGGACGGTACGGGTGGCTACACCTTC.

The chain couples TRBV19 to TRBJ2-6, with a tentative D call TRBD2 (6 bases). CDR1 is LNHDA and CDR2 is SQIVND in the germline V gene (reference sequence). With 1 base removed from V and 1 base from J, the gap between germline ends came to 8 bases. The CDR3 runs to 16 residues. CDR3 nucleotides: TGTGCCAGTAGTATAGGGGGGGAGTCTGGGGCCAACGTCCTGACTTTC. It encodes CASSIGGESGANVLTF.

This clone was detected once. The rearrangement uses TRBV11-2 and TRBJ1-5; no definite D call. The CDR3 extends over 15 amino acids. V lost 2 bases, J lost 2 bases, and 10 bases lay in between. Germline V lookup: CDR1 SGHAT, CDR2 FQNNGV. CDR3 protein: CASSLSGGRNQPQHF. The CDR3 region has the DNA TGTGCCAGCAGCTTAAGCGGAGGGCGCAATCAGCCCCAGCATTTT.

The chain has TRBV3-1 (or the pseudogene TRBV3-2) and TRBJ2-3; 7 nucleotides align to TRBD2. Germline loops: CDR1 LGHDT, CDR2 YNNKEL (reference sequence). V was clipped by 1 base and J by 7 bases; unmatched bases: 8. The CDR3 covers 15 residues. DNA of the CDR3: TGTGCCAGCAGCCAAGCGGGACTACCAATGCATACGCAGTATTTT. Its protein is CASSQAGLPMHTQYF.

This sequence joins TRBV30 and TRBJ2-7; D ambiguous. The CDR3 is 14 amino acids. Germline V gives CDR1 GTSNPN, CDR2 SVGIG (reference sequence). Trimming left V 1 base short and J 0 bases short, with 10 bases between. The CDR3 nucleotides are TGTGCCTGGAGTGACGCTGGAAGCTCCTACGAGCAGTACTTC. This sequence encodes CAWSDAGSSYEQYF. The whole variable domain, filled in from reference TRBV30 and TRBJ2-7, reads SQTIHQWPATLVQPVGSPLSLECTVEGTSNPNLYWYRQAAGRGLQLLFYSVGIGQISSEVPQNLSASRPQDRQFILSSKKLLLSDSGFYLCAWSDAGSSYEQYFGPGTRLTVT.

CDR3 in amino acids: CASSPGVNSPLHF. DNA for the CDR3: TGTGCCAGCAGCCCAGGGGTTAATTCACCCCTCCACTTT. The V call is TRBV3-1 (or the pseudogene TRBV3-2), the J call TRBJ1-6; a possible D gene is TRBD1 (6 bases). V was trimmed by 4 bases and J by 6 bases, leaving 7 bases between them. This CDR3 spans 13 amino acids. Germline CDR1 LGHDT, CDR2 YNNKEL (reference sequence).

CDR3 in amino acids: CASSPSDRLLGNTIYF. CDR3 DNA sequence: TGTGCCAGCTCACCTTCGGACAGACTGCTTGGAAACACCATATATTTT. The rearrangement joins TRBV18 to TRBJ1-3, with D possibly being TRBD1 (6 bases). CDR3 size: 16 residues. V shed 3 bases and J shed 3 bases, with 15 bases lying between them. Germline CDR1 KGHSH, CDR2 LQKENI. Complete variable domain (other parts from reference TRBV18 and TRBJ1-3): NAGVMQNPRHLVRRRGQEARLRCSPMKGHSHVYWYRQLPEEGLKFMVYLQKENIIDESGMPKERFSAEFPKEGPSILRIQQVVRGDSAAYFCASSPSDRLLGNTIYFGEGSWLTVV.

The chain recombines TRBV25-1 with TRBJ1-3; D might be TRBD1 (5 bases). Germline V gene sequence: CDR1 MGHDK, CDR2 SYGVNS. Trimming stripped 0 bases from V and 4 bases from J, with 19 bases between. This CDR3 is built from 18 residues. CDR3 sequence reads: CASSEYPIRRGSGNTIYF. CDR3 nucleotide sequence: TGTGCCAGCAGTGAATACCCAATACGCCGGGGCTCCGGAAACACCATATATTTT. The complete variable domain, with remaining parts taken from reference TRBV25-1 and TRBJ1-3, reads EADIYQTPRYLVIGTGKKITLECSQTMGHDKMYWYQQDPGMELHLIHYSYGVNSTEKGDLSSESTVSRIRTEHFPLTLESARPSHTSQYLCASSEYPIRRGSGNTIYFGEGSWLTVV.

V and J are TRBV6-5 and TRBJ2-3; 7 bases match TRBD2. This CDR3 contains 13 residues. The V gene end was trimmed by 8 bases and the J gene end by 4 bases; junction bases not matched to a gene: 6. Germline loops: CDR1 MNHEY, CDR2 SVGAGI. The CDR3 loop is CASHWRGSDTQYF. CDR3 DNA: TGTGCCAGCCATTGGCGGGGGTCAGATACGCAGTATTTT.

This clone has a single count. This sequence joins TRBV19 and TRBJ2-7; 7 nucleotides agree with TRBD1. Germline loops: CDR1 LNHDA, CDR2 SQIVND (reference sequence). After removal of 5 bases from V and 4 bases from J, the junction contained 8 bases not matched to a gene. The CDR3 spans 14 residues. In DNA form, the CDR3 reads TGTGCCAGTAGTGGGTACAGGGGAGAATACGAGCAGTACTTC. Its protein is CASSGYRGEYEQYF.

J is TRBJ1-2 and V is TRBV18; the match to TRBD1 covers 11 bases. V gave up 3 bases and J gave up 5 bases; unmatched junction bases: 8. Germline CDR1 is KGHSH and CDR2 is LQKENI. The CDR3 extends over 16 amino acids. CDR3 nucleotides: TGTGCCAGCTCACCCGGGTATGGACAGGGGGCGTATGGCTACACCTTC. This gives the protein CASSPGYGQGAYGYTF.

The J gene is TRBJ1-1, the V gene TRBV27; no firm D call. Trimming removed 0 bases at V and 4 bases at J, with 6 bases between. This CDR3 has 13 amino acids. The germline gives CDR1 MNHEY, CDR2 SMNVEV (reference sequence). CDR3 DNA: TGTGCCAGCAGTTTATCACTACTCACTGAAGCTTTCTTT. Its translation: CASSLSLLTEAFF.

The rearrangement joins TRBV11-2 to TRBJ2-5, with D tentatively TRBD2 (5 bases). With 3 bases removed from V and 5 bases from J, the gap between germline ends came to 10 bases. The CDR3 has 13 amino acids. CDR1 and CDR2 (germline): SGHAT, FQNNGV. CDR3: CASSFGWEETQYF. CDR3 nucleotide sequence: TGTGCCAGCAGCTTCGGATGGGAGGAGACCCAGTACTTC.

This chain joins TRBV19 and TRBJ1-4; maybe TRBD1 (5 bases). CDR3 length: 15 residues. Germline-derived CDR1 and CDR2 are LNHDA and SQIVND (reference sequence). V lost 5 bases to trimming and J lost 6 bases, with 16 bases between them. This chain's CDR3 is CASSAFGGLYEKLFF. CDR3 nucleotides: TGTGCCAGTAGTGCCTTCGGGGGTCTGTATGAAAAACTGTTTTTT.

This clone was recorded only once. The V gene is TRBV5-1, the J gene TRBJ2-3; 10 bases are shared with TRBD2. The germline CDR1 and CDR2 sequences are SGHRS and YFSETQ. CDR3 size: 19 residues. The J segment lost 0 bases and the V segment lost 4 bases, leaving 14 bases of the junction unmatched. CDR3 in DNA: TGCGCCAGCAGCACTTTCCTAGCGGGGGCCCTAACTAGCACAGATACGCAGTATTTT. This sequence encodes CASSTFLAGALTSTDTQYF.

This rearrangement joins TRBV11-3 to TRBJ2-3, with D possibly being TRBD1 (5 bases). CDR1 and CDR2 from the germline V gene are SGHNT and YENEEA. The CDR3 has 15 amino acids. V lost 2 bases and J lost 3, with 12 bases in between. CDR3 in amino acids: CASSLRGMRTDTQYF. The CDR3 nucleotides read TGTGCCAGCAGCTTAAGGGGTATGAGGACAGATACGCAGTATTTT.

The rearrangement joins TRBV7-9 to TRBJ2-5; D is perhaps TRBD1 (7 bases). Germline lookup yields CDR1 SEHNR and CDR2 FQNEAQ (reference sequence). The CDR3 loop spans 14 amino acids. The ends were cut back, 5 bases at V and 5 bases at J, with 15 bases in the middle. CDR3 DNA sequence: TGTGCCAGCAGCGCGGAGGGGGCGGTGGAGACCCAGTACTTC. Protein sequence: CASSAEGAVETQYF.

The V and J genes are TRBV7-3 and TRBJ2-7; tentatively, D is TRBD2 (6 bases). This CDR3 comprises 14 residues. Germline values: CDR1 SGHTA, CDR2 FQGTGA. The V gene lost 2 bases and the J gene lost 2 bases, with 10 bases spanning the gap. CDR3 in DNA: TGTGCCAGCAGCTTAGGAGGGTTCCCCTACGAGCAGTACTTC. This translates into CASSLGGFPYEQYF.

The chain joins TRBV3-1 (or the pseudogene TRBV3-2) to TRBJ2-7; D not certain. Germline V gene sequence: CDR1 LGHDT, CDR2 YNNKEL (reference sequence). The CDR3 is 15 residues long. The V end was cut by 0 bases, the J end by 4 bases, with 13 bases between. CDR3 DNA: TGTGCCAGCAGCCAAGAAAACCAGCAGAGATACGAGCAGTACTTC. Translated, it gives CASSQENQQRYEQYF.

CDR3 sequence (DNA): TGTGCCAGCAGCAAAAGACAGGGTGGAAACACCATATATTTT. Protein sequence: CASSKRQGGNTIYF. V and J are TRBV5-4 and TRBJ1-3; TRBD1 matches 7 bases. Per germline, CDR1 SGHNT and CDR2 YYREEE (reference sequence). CDR3 length equals 14 residues. The V segment lost 4 bases and the J segment 3 bases; nucleotides outside the gene matches: 4.

This clone was seen once. This sequence joins TRBV7-2 and TRBJ1-4; D is possibly TRBD1 (5 bases). The CDR3 has 17 amino acids. Trimming took off 1 base at V and 3 bases at J, with 15 bases between the two ends. Germline values: CDR1 SGHTA, CDR2 FQGNSA. The CDR3 nucleotides read TGTGCCAGCAGCTTAGATGGGGTGGGGCCCGCTAATGAAAAACTGTTTTTT. The encoded protein is CASSLDGVGPANEKLFF.

This chain uses TRBV30 with TRBJ1-1; a weak D match, TRBD1 (5 bases). V lost 5 bases to trimming and J lost 5 bases, with 12 bases between them. The CDR3 sequence is 12 residues long. CDR1 GTSNPN and CDR2 SVGIG come from the germline V gene (reference sequence). CDR3 DNA: TGTGCCTGGTCGGGGGGGAGGACTGAAGCTTTCTTT. This sequence encodes CAWSGGRTEAFF.

This rearrangement joins TRBV19 to TRBJ2-1; 9 positions agree with TRBD1. Germline V CDR1 and CDR2: LNHDA, SQIVND (reference sequence). The CDR3 consists of 14 residues. J lost 8 bases, V lost 8 bases, and 10 bases had no gene match. Here the CDR3 DNA reads TGTGCCAGTGCCCTGGGACAGGGTATCCATGAGCAGTTCTTC. Amino acids: CASALGQGIHEQFF.

This chain connects TRBV5-5 to TRBJ1-2; 7 nucleotides align to TRBD1. Unmatched junction bases numbered 4, after V lost 4 bases and J lost 4 bases. This CDR3 comprises 13 residues. Germline V CDR1 and CDR2: SGHKS, YYEKEE (reference sequence). CDR3 amino acids: CASSPRGGYGYTF. In DNA, the CDR3 is TGTGCCAGCAGCCCCAGGGGGGGCTATGGCTACACCTTC.

This clone was observed a handful of times. The chain's CDR3 is CASSGRWNTEAFF. The CDR3 nucleotides read TGTGCCAGCTCCGGACGGTGGAACACTGAAGCTTTCTTT. The genes are TRBV28 and TRBJ1-1; no clear D gene. CDR3 length: 13 residues. Germline V gives CDR1 MDHEN, CDR2 SYDVKM. Trimming pared 8 bases from V and 1 base from J, leaving 11 bases between.

The chain recombines TRBV27 with TRBJ1-2, with D possibly TRBD1 on 5 matching bases. The V and J ends lost 6 bases and 7 bases respectively, with 12 bases between them. The CDR3 is made up of 12 amino acids. The germline gives CDR1 MNHEY, CDR2 SMNVEV (reference sequence). DNA of the CDR3: TGTGCCAGCAGATACCTTCAGGGTGGCTACACCTTC. Translation gives CASRYLQGGYTF.